One and the same sample provided the 23 T cell receptor beta chains below, sequenced in a study of cytomegalovirus exposure and HLA in healthy donors. Repertoires were generated with immunoSEQ multiplex PCR, while TCRdb's copy carries only in-frame clones and drops some. The sample lists some 65,000 clones, over 95% occurring once. Sample: PBMCs. These receptors all stem from a man aged 18 to 35 in good health and CMV-seronegative.

The rearrangement uses TRBV11-3 and TRBJ2-7; 8 nucleotides line up with TRBD1. CDR1 SGHNT and CDR2 YENEEA come from the germline V gene. This CDR3 is 17 amino acids long. Trimming at V came to 4 bases and at J to 3 bases, leaving 14 bases not matched to a gene. The CDR3 region is CASSSGQGDSGFYEQYF. The DNA for the CDR3 is TGTGCCAGCAGCTCAGGACAGGGAGACTCGGGCTTCTACGAGCAGTACTTC.

The rearrangement joins TRBV2 to TRBJ1-5; D is undetermined. Trimming stripped 2 bases from V and 9 bases from J, with 8 bases between. The germline V gene encodes CDR1 SNHLY and CDR2 FYNNEI. The CDR3 contains 12 residues. The chain's CDR3 is CASSELGRPQHF. CDR3 bases: TGTGCCAGCAGTGAACTGGGGAGGCCCCAGCATTTT.

CDR3 loop: CSVEKLRGSSGNTIYF. CDR3 coding DNA: TGCAGCGTTGAAAAGTTGCGGGGGAGCTCTGGAAACACCATATATTTT. This rearrangement joins TRBV29-1 to TRBJ1-3, with D possibly matching TRBD1 (5 bases). This CDR3 is built from 16 residues. V was pared by 2 bases and J by 0 bases, with 14 bases between. In germline, CDR1 is SQVTM, CDR2 ANQGSEA.

The chain links TRBV5-1 to TRBJ2-1; D unclear. V dropped 4 bases and J dropped 0 bases, with 11 bases sitting between them. There are 15 residues in the CDR3. CDR1 is SGHRS and CDR2 is YFSETQ in the germline V gene. Here the CDR3 DNA reads TGCGCCAGCAGCCCAGGCCAGAGCTCCTACAATGAGCAGTTCTTC. Protein: CASSPGQSSYNEQFF.

The chain has TRBV5-6 and TRBJ1-1; 11 nucleotides line up with TRBD1. This CDR3 is built from 15 residues. The V and J ends lost 2 bases and 1 base, in that order; junction bases with no gene match: 1. Germline CDR1 is SGHDT and CDR2 is YYEEEE. CDR3 amino acids: CASSFGQGANTEAFF. In DNA form, the CDR3 reads TGTGCCAGCAGCTTCGGACAGGGGGCGAACACTGAAGCTTTCTTT.

This chain uses TRBV15 with TRBJ1-4; 7 bases are shared with TRBD1. CDR1 and CDR2 (germline): LNHNV, YYDKDF (reference sequence). The CDR3 has 14 amino acids. Trimming took 3 bases from V and 8 from J; bases not matched to a gene: 6. CDR3 protein: CATSSGQAGEKLFF. The DNA of the CDR3 is TGTGCCACCAGCAGTGGACAGGCGGGGGAAAAACTGTTTTTT.

This chain joins TRBV6-5 and TRBJ1-5; TRBD1 matches at 7 bases. J lost 6 bases, V lost 4 bases, and 9 bases had no gene match. The CDR3 is 15 residues long. From germline, CDR1 is MNHEY and CDR2 SVGAGI. CDR3 DNA: TGTGCCAGCAGTTCCCGACAGGGAGATAGTCAGCCCCAGCATTTT. Its translation is CASSSRQGDSQPQHF.

The rearrangement uses TRBV4-1 and TRBJ2-2, with D tentatively TRBD1 (5 bases). The V gene lost 5 bases and the J gene lost 0 bases, with 19 bases spanning the gap. This CDR3 is 18 amino acids long. CDR1 and CDR2 from the germline V gene are MGHRA and YSYEKL. CDR3 in amino acids: CASSVRPVGPANTGELFF. The CDR3 bases are TGCGCCAGCAGCGTCCGACCCGTGGGGCCAGCGAACACCGGGGAGCTGTTTTTT.

V gene TRBV19 combines with J gene TRBJ2-3; weak D call: TRBD1 (6 bases). Germline CDR1 is LNHDA and CDR2 is SQIVND (reference sequence). The CDR3 length is 13 residues. Trimming shortened V by 5 bases and J by 5 bases, and 11 bases separated the two germline ends. The CDR3 coding sequence is TGTGCCAGTAGTCCGCTCAGGGGAGATACGCAGTATTTT. It is translated as CASSPLRGDTQYF.

V usage is TRBV7-8 and J usage is TRBJ2-4, with 11 bases that match TRBD1. CDR1 and CDR2 (germline): SGHVS, FQNEAQ. This CDR3 has 18 amino acids. V shed 5 bases and J 0 bases; nucleotides not matched to a gene: 9. The CDR3 sequence: CASSPDGTGGLAKNIQYF. The CDR3 DNA is TGTGCCAGCAGCCCCGATGGGACAGGGGGACTAGCCAAAAACATTCAGTACTTC.

This clone has just one count. The CDR3 DNA is TGTGCCAGCAGCCGTATCCCTAAAGATACGCAGTATTTT. Residues: CASSRIPKDTQYF. The chain joins TRBV6-1 to TRBJ2-3; D not certain. The CDR3 loop spans 13 amino acids. Germline V gene data show CDR1 as MNHNS and CDR2 as SASEGT. Between the trimmed V and J ends, which lost 6 bases and 5 bases, there was a span of 12 bases.

This rearrangement joins TRBV2 to TRBJ1-3; D call uncertain. V was trimmed by 6 bases and J by 0 bases, leaving 9 bases between them. The CDR3 contains 14 residues. CDR1 SNHLY and CDR2 FYNNEI come from the germline V gene. The CDR3 here is CASRPSFSGNTIYF. For the CDR3, the DNA is TGTGCCAGCAGGCCCAGTTTCTCTGGAAACACCATATATTTT.

J is TRBJ2-7 and V is TRBV2; 14 bases are a match to TRBD2. In germline, CDR1 is SNHLY, CDR2 FYNNEI. CDR3 length: 15 residues. V lost 6 bases and J lost 3; bases outside the gene matches: 4. The CDR3 nucleotides read TGTGCCAGCAGAGAGGGACTAGCGGGAGACTACGAGCAGTACTTC. Its protein is CASREGLAGDYEQYF. Looking up the rest from reference TRBV2 and TRBJ2-7 gives the full variable domain: EPEVTQTPSHQVTQMGQEVILRCVPISNHLYFYWYRQILGQKVEFLVSFYNNEISEKSEIFDDQFSVERPDGSNFTLKIRSTKLEDSAMYFCASREGLAGDYEQYFGPGTRLTVT.

The rearrangement links TRBV7-9 to TRBJ2-7, with TRBD2 matching 9 bases. CDR1 and CDR2 (germline): SEHNR, FQNEAQ (reference sequence). V lost 5 bases, J lost 5 bases, and 13 bases stayed unmatched. The CDR3 extends over 16 amino acids. The CDR3 loop reads CASSPTGGGGDNEQYF. CDR3 bases: TGTGCCAGCAGCCCAACTGGAGGCGGGGGGGATAACGAGCAGTACTTC.

This chain connects TRBV11-2 to TRBJ2-7, with 10 bases that match TRBD1. CDR1 and CDR2 (germline): SGHAT, FQNNGV. The J segment lost 5 bases and the V segment lost 4 bases, leaving 11 bases of the junction unmatched. The CDR3 consists of 16 residues. The CDR3: CASSSGPGQGSNEQYF. CDR3 DNA sequence: TGTGCCAGCAGCTCGGGACCGGGACAGGGGAGTAACGAGCAGTACTTC.

This chain links TRBV6-5 with TRBJ2-7; 10 bases are a match to TRBD2. The trim removed 0 bases at V and 0 bases at J, leaving 2 bases unmatched. Looked up from germline, CDR1 is MNHEY and CDR2 is SVGAGI. This CDR3 contains 16 residues. The CDR3 protein is CASSYSASGSSYEQYF. The CDR3 DNA sequence: TGTGCCAGCAGTTACTCGGCTAGCGGGAGCTCCTACGAGCAGTACTTC.

This chain links TRBV4-1 with TRBJ2-1; 11 bases agree with TRBD2. The CDR3 has 21 residues. Germline V lookup: CDR1 MGHRA, CDR2 YSYEKL. The V segment lost 0 bases and the J segment 8 bases; nucleotides outside the gene matches: 21. CDR3: CASSQDPGRFSGRANRDEQFF. For the CDR3, the DNA is TGCGCCAGCAGCCAAGACCCAGGACGATTTAGCGGGAGGGCCAATAGAGATGAGCAGTTCTTC.

The gene calls are TRBV28 and TRBJ1-1, with TRBD1 matching 7 bases. V gave up 7 bases and J gave up 1 base; unmatched junction bases: 9. The CDR3 length is 15 residues. Germline V gene data show CDR1 as MDHEN and CDR2 as SYDVKM. The CDR3 coding sequence is TGTGCCAGCACCCGCGACAGGGTAGGGAACACTGAAGCTTTCTTT. It yields the protein CASTRDRVGNTEAFF.

Remarks on this clone: Other nucleotide sequences from this sample produce the same CDR3. V usage is TRBV19 and J usage is TRBJ1-1; 9 bases fit TRBD1. The trim removed 3 bases at V and 2 bases at J, leaving 1 base unmatched. The CDR3 length is 14 residues. From germline, CDR1 is LNHDA and CDR2 SQIVND (reference sequence). This CDR3 reads CASSMGQGNTEAFF. As DNA, the CDR3 is TGTGCCAGTAGTATGGGACAGGGAAACACTGAAGCTTTCTTT.

The chain recombines TRBV6-1 with TRBJ1-2; no clear D. V was clipped by 1 base and J by 7 bases, with 7 bases between them. The CDR3 runs 12 residues. Germline CDR1 MNHNS, CDR2 SASEGT. Here the CDR3 DNA reads TGTGCCAGCAGTGAAGGCGCGGGTGGCTACACCTTC. Its protein product is CASSEGAGGYTF.

The V gene is TRBV19, the J gene TRBJ1-5; no definite D call. V lost 2 bases to trimming and J lost 1 base, with 6 bases between them. The CDR3 consists of 14 residues. CDR1 LNHDA and CDR2 SQIVND come from the germline V gene (reference sequence). CDR3 region: CASSIPESNQPQHF. The CDR3 bases are TGTGCCAGTAGTATACCCGAGAGCAATCAGCCCCAGCATTTT.

The V and J genes are TRBV10-1 and TRBJ2-7, with 8 bases that match TRBD1. The CDR3 length is 13 residues. The germline CDR1 and CDR2 sequences are WNHNN and SYGVQD (reference sequence). The J segment lost 2 bases and the V segment lost 6 bases, leaving 3 bases of the junction unmatched. This chain's CDR3 is CASSPGQAYEQYF. The CDR3, as DNA: TGCGCCAGCAGCCCGGGACAGGCCTACGAGCAGTACTTC.

The CDR3 bases are TGTGCCAGCAGCCAATGGACAGGGGGGGAGACCCAGTACTTC. This codes for CASSQWTGGETQYF. This chain connects TRBV7-9 to TRBJ2-5, with 10 bases that match TRBD1. CDR1 is SEHNR and CDR2 is FQNEAQ in the germline V gene (reference sequence). V dropped 5 bases and J dropped 5; count of bases not matched to a gene: 5. CDR3 size: 14 residues.